The 18 T cell receptor beta chains in this list originate from one sample, sequenced in a study of T-cell reconstitution after alpha-beta-depleted transplantation in children. This sample's TCRbeta library carried unique molecular identifier barcodes. TCRdb fed the PCR reads into MiXCR, producing one record per CDR3 protein. The sample holds 300,000 or so distinct CDR3 sequences, approximately 23% seen once. Sequences were derived from PBMCs, mostly from graft donor cells, sampled 180 days after TCRalphabeta/CD19-depleted stem cell transplant. These receptors were collected from a male patient aged 10 to 17 who had a stem cell transplant for acute lymphoblastic leukemia, so the T cells may come from the graft donor.

This clonotype was counted only a few times. The CDR3 bases are TGTGCCAGCAGCTTAGGCGGGACAGGGGCTGAAAAACTGTTTTTT. Its translation is CASSLGGTGAEKLFF. The chain combines TRBV11-2 with TRBJ1-4; the match to TRBD1 covers 10 bases. This CDR3 comprises 15 residues. Germline assignment: CDR1 SGHAT and CDR2 FQNNGV. J gave up 7 bases and V 1 base, and 3 bases lay outside the gene matches.

This sequence joins TRBV5-1 and TRBJ2-6, with D unclear. The germline CDR1 and CDR2 sequences are SGHRS and YFSETQ. V was cut by 0 bases and J by 0 bases, with 7 bases left in between. There are 16 residues in the CDR3. CDR3: CASSLVGLSGANVLTF. In DNA form, the CDR3 reads TGCGCCAGCAGCTTGGTCGGGCTCTCTGGGGCCAACGTCCTGACTTTC.

This sequence joins TRBV4-2 and TRBJ2-5; 12 nucleotides line up with TRBD2. The junction had 3 bases not matched to a gene; V was cut back by 1 base and J by 3 bases. The CDR3 has 16 amino acids. CDR1 is LGHNA, CDR2 YNFKEQ, per germline. The CDR3 sequence is CASSQGPSGREETQYF. DNA for the CDR3: TGTGCCAGCAGCCAAGGGCCTAGCGGGAGGGAAGAGACCCAGTACTTC.

The chain joins TRBV4-2 to TRBJ2-5; tentative D call: TRBD1 (6 bases). The CDR3 has 15 amino acids. Trimming stripped 1 base from V and 3 bases from J, with 12 bases between. CDR1 is LGHNA, CDR2 YNFKEQ, per germline. The CDR3 DNA reads TGTGCCAGCAGCCAAGCCGGCAGGACAGAAGAGACCCAGTACTTC. Amino acids: CASSQAGRTEETQYF.

This chain uses TRBV2 with TRBJ1-2, with D hard to call. The CDR3 spans 16 residues. The V gene lost 3 bases and the J gene lost 2 bases, with 16 bases spanning the gap. In germline, CDR1 is SNHLY, CDR2 FYNNEI. CDR3 amino acids: CASSESGTGPNYGYTF. In nucleotides, the CDR3 is TGTGCCAGCAGTGAGTCCGGAACCGGCCCCAACTATGGCTACACCTTC.

The V gene is TRBV5-1, the J gene TRBJ2-1, with 8 bases that match TRBD1. Germline lookup yields CDR1 SGHRS and CDR2 YFSETQ. V trimming: 3 bases; J trimming: 5 bases; junction bases outside the gene matches: 7. There are 15 residues in the CDR3. The CDR3 sequence: CASSSGQGNNNEQFF. The CDR3 DNA is TGCGCCAGCAGCTCCGGACAGGGCAACAACAATGAGCAGTTCTTC.

This clonotype was counted only a few times. CDR3 amino acids: CASSSAPSPDTQYF. The CDR3 coding sequence is TGTGCCAGCAGCTCAGCCCCTAGTCCTGATACGCAGTATTTT. This chain links TRBV13 with TRBJ2-3; no firm D call. Germline V gives CDR1 PRHDT, CDR2 FYEKMQ (reference sequence). This CDR3 is 14 amino acids long. Trimming cost V 4 bases and J 6 bases, with 14 bases left between them.

This chain uses TRBV18 with TRBJ2-1; tentative D call: TRBD2 (6 bases). V lost 6 bases to trimming and J lost 14 bases, with 20 bases between them. The CDR3 sequence is 13 residues long. CDR1 is KGHSH, CDR2 LQKENI, per germline. The CDR3 coding sequence is TGTGCCAGCTCCCCTATGCAGGGCGGAGGGGAGTTCTTC. This gives the protein CASSPMQGGGEFF.

The chain carries TRBV4-1 and TRBJ1-1, with 7 positions matching TRBD1. The CDR3 has 12 residues. Germline CDR1 reads MGHRA; CDR2 reads YSYEKL. V dropped 5 bases and J dropped 8; count of bases not matched to a gene: 5. The CDR3 is CASSTLTGEAFF. CDR3 nucleotides: TGCGCCAGCAGCACCCTGACAGGGGAAGCTTTCTTT.

This chain joins TRBV13 and TRBJ2-5, with a tentative D call TRBD2 (5 bases). This CDR3 is built from 15 residues. Germline-derived CDR1 and CDR2 are PRHDT and FYEKMQ (reference sequence). Trimming cost V 5 bases and J 5 bases, with 18 bases left between them. CDR3 in DNA: TGTGCCAGCAGCCGGAGGACTCTCGCTTGGGAGACCCAGTACTTC. Its translation: CASSRRTLAWETQYF. Full variable domain (remainder filled in from reference TRBV13 and TRBJ2-5): AAGVIQSPRHLIKEKRETATLKCYPIPRHDTVYWYQQGPGQDPQFLISFYEKMQSDKGSIPDRFSAQQFSDYHSELNMSSLELGDSALYFCASSRRTLAWETQYFGPGTRLLVL.

In regard to this clonotype: As the CDR3 is not closed by the conserved phenylalanine or tryptophan, this likely results from a read error. The chain couples TRBV9 to TRBJ1-1, with a tentative D call TRBD1 (6 bases). The CDR3 is 13 amino acids. V lost 2 bases and J 6 bases, leaving 11 bases between the germline ends. CDR1 and CDR2 from the germline V gene are SGDLS and YYNGEE. The CDR3 DNA follows: TGTGCCAGCAGCGTCTTAGGGGGTTCTGAAGCTTTCTTA. Translated, it gives CASSVLGGSEAFL.

This rearrangement joins TRBV5-1 to TRBJ2-7; D is undetermined. V lost 4 bases, J lost 5 bases, and 10 bases lay in between. The CDR3 spans 12 residues. Germline loops: CDR1 SGHRS, CDR2 YFSETQ. CDR3 residues: CASSLGIDEQYF. The CDR3 DNA reads as TGCGCCAGCAGCCTGGGTATCGACGAGCAGTACTTC.

This clonotype was observed a handful of times. This chain connects TRBV28 to TRBJ2-3, with a tentative D call TRBD2 (6 bases). Trimming cost V 1 base and J 0 bases, with 14 bases left between them. This CDR3 is 17 amino acids long. CDR1 is MDHEN, CDR2 SYDVKM, per germline. CDR3 nucleotide sequence: TGTGCCAGCAGTTTATATCTCTGGAGCGGGAGCACAGATACGCAGTATTTT. It translates to CASSLYLWSGSTDTQYF.

V gene TRBV25-1 combines with J gene TRBJ1-6; D unclear. The V and J ends lost 0 bases and 3 bases respectively, with 9 bases between them. CDR1 and CDR2 (germline): MGHDK, SYGVNS. CDR3 length: 16 amino acids. The CDR3 region is CASSEYRLYYNSPLHF. The CDR3 DNA reads as TGTGCCAGCAGTGAATATCGGCTTTACTATAATTCACCCCTCCACTTT.

This chain connects TRBV21-1 to TRBJ2-5; the listed D gene, TRBD2, was not tested against the DNA. TRBV21-1 is assigned pseudogene status. The CDR3 length is 17 residues. This CDR3 reads CASSKVSSGMYQETQYF. DNA for the CDR3: TGTGCCAGCAGCAAAGTGTCTAGCGGGATGTACCAAGAGACCCAGTACTTC.

This clonotype was observed a handful of times. The CDR3 nucleotides are TGTGCCAGCAGCTCTCCGGGACTAGCTTTCAATGAGCAGTTCTTC. Amino acid sequence: CASSSPGLAFNEQFF. J is TRBJ2-1 and V is TRBV9; the match to TRBD2 covers 9 bases. The J segment lost 6 bases and the V segment lost 4 bases, leaving 8 bases of the junction unmatched. Germline CDR1 reads SGDLS; CDR2 reads YYNGEE. This CDR3 is built from 15 residues. Based on the CDR3 plus reference TRBV9 and TRBJ2-1, the full variable domain is DSGVTQTPKHLITATGQRVTLRCSPRSGDLSVYWYQQSLDQGLQFLIQYYNGEERAKGNILERFSAQQFPDLHSELNLSSLELGDSALYFCASSSPGLAFNEQFFGPGTRLTVL.

V gene TRBV11-2 combines with J gene TRBJ2-5; tentatively, D is TRBD2 (6 bases). The V and J ends lost 6 bases and 10 bases respectively, with 18 bases between them. This CDR3 is 13 amino acids long. Germline CDR1 reads SGHAT; CDR2 reads FQNNGV. CDR3 loop: CASRPGPTRDQYF. In DNA, the CDR3 is TGTGCCAGCAGACCCGGGCCTACGCGGGACCAGTACTTC.

This chain joins TRBV10-3 and TRBJ2-1, with 11 bases identical to TRBD2. V gave up 4 bases and J gave up 0 bases; unmatched junction bases: 11. CDR3 length: 19 amino acids. CDR1 and CDR2 from the germline V gene are ENHRY and SYGVKD. Written as DNA, the CDR3 is TGTGCCATCAGTGGAAATTTCGGGACTAGCGGAGCCTCCTACAATGAGCAGTTCTTC. Its protein product is CAISGNFGTSGASYNEQFF.